Sequencing of this T cell receptor (beta chain) was carried out in a study of control samples from healthy donors and cancer patients. The data were produced by immunoSEQ multiplex PCR, yet TCRdb's version contains in-frame clones alone and is incomplete. The data contain around 170,000 clones, roughly 92% of them singletons. This CDR3 comprises 17 residues. Per germline, CDR1 MNHEY and CDR2 SMNVEV (reference sequence). Germline trimming cut 6 bases from V and 6 bases from J; bases unmatched to any gene: 17. The sequence was obtained from a woman in her 30s in good health. Input material: blood. This rearrangement joins TRBV27 to TRBJ2-3, with TRBD2 matching over 8 bases. The CDR3 DNA reads TGTGCCAGCAGGGCCTGGGGCGGGAGGCCTCAAGCGGATACGCAGTATTTT. Translation: CASRAWGGRPQADTQYF.